This T cell receptor beta chain was observed in a study of blood T cell repertoires in COVID-19. Overall study context: COVID-19 samples from acute and convalescent phases originated in the United States, Italy and Spain. Sample material is recorded as cDNA or gDNA derived from T cells, B-cell-depleted T cells, or PBMCs.

The Seattle patients joined while their infection was active and were tracked longitudinally afterward. In the original processing: Nucleated cell counts were estimated from reference gene primer amplification. The data were produced by immunoSEQ multiplex PCR, yet TCRdb's version contains in-frame clones alone and is incomplete. The V and J calls and clone size are taken from that table; D and trimming were inferred from the DNA. The sample has fewer than 450,000 clones; 88% are singletons. Sequences were obtained from peripheral blood. This receptor was obtained from a woman between 65 and 79 years old with COVID-19, enrolled during active disease.

The CDR3 protein is CASSPWTVLDYGYTF. The CDR3 region has the DNA TGTGCCAGCAGCCCCTGGACAGTCCTTGACTATGGCTACACCTTC. V and J are TRBV7-8 and TRBJ1-2; tentative D call: TRBD1 (6 bases). The germline V and J ends were trimmed by 5 bases and 3 bases, with 16 bases remaining between them. The germline gives CDR1 SGHVS, CDR2 FQNEAQ. The CDR3 totals 15 residues.